Listed below are T cell receptor beta chains from one sample, sequenced in a study of T-cell reconstitution after alpha-beta-depleted transplantation in children. TCRdb used MiXCR to reprocess the PCR reads, holding one entry per CDR3 protein. Of about 980,000 distinct CDR3 sequences in the sample, around 30% were seen once. The sequences come from PBMCs, mostly from graft donor cells, collected 360 days after TCRalphabeta/CD19-depleted stem cell transplant. Receptors originate from a boy less than two years old who had a stem cell transplant for SCID, so the T cells may come from the graft donor. Each CDR3 is given with its conserved first and last residue. A D gene is named only where the DNA matches it firmly. Some rows have no size entry. The others give once, few or many, or a class for an expanded clone.

>NA|TRBV10-3|NA|TRBJ1-2
TGTGCCATCAGTCAGAACTATGGCTACACCTTC
CAISQNYGYTF
>few|TRBV5-4|TRBD2|TRBJ2-1
TGTGCCAGCAGCTTGGTCGCCTTCCCCCAGACTAGCCCAGTCCTCTTC
CASSLVAFPQTSPVLF
>NA|TRBV24-1|TRBD1|TRBJ2-1
TGTGCCACCAACATCTGGGGGGGGGACAGGGTTACCCATGAGCAGTTCTTC
CATNIWGGDRVTHEQFF
>NA|TRBV24-1|NA|TRBJ2-3
TGTGCCACCAGTGATTTCCGGAAGTACAGTGGCACAGATACGCAGTATTTT
CATSDFRKYSGTDTQYF
>NA|TRBV27|TRBD2|TRBJ2-5
TGTGCCAGCAGCTTACTAGCGAGGGAGACCCAGTACTTC
CASSLLARETQYF
>NA|TRBV19|NA|TRBJ2-7
TGTGCCAGTAGTATTACCCTTTCCCGTTACGAGCAGTACTTC
CASSITLSRYEQYF
>NA|TRBV15|NA|TRBJ2-2
TGTGCCACCAGCAGAGATCAAGGGCCGGGAAGGGGCGGGGAGCTGTTTTTT
CATSRDQGPGRGGELFF
>NA|TRBV18|TRBD1|TRBJ2-1
TGTGCCAGCTCCACCTCAACAGGGGGCTCCTACAATGAGCAGTTCTTC
CASSTSTGGSYNEQFF
>NA|TRBV20-1|TRBD1|TRBJ1-5
TGCAGTGCTAGAGCCCTTTACGGGACAGGGGGCTACCAGCCCCAGCATTTT
CSARALYGTGGYQPQHF
>NA|TRBV7-3|TRBD2|TRBJ2-3
TGTGCCAGCAGCTTAGCCCCAGGACTAGCGGGGGTGGATACGCAGTATTTT
CASSLAPGLAGVDTQYF
>few|TRBV6-1|NA|TRBJ2-1
TGTGCCAGCAGTGAAAGGCCCCTGTGGAGTTATGACAATGAGCAGTTCTTC
CASSERPLWSYDNEQFF
>NA|TRBV4-1|NA|TRBJ2-7
TGCGCCAGCAGCCATTCGGCCGGATCCTACGAGCAGTACTTC
CASSHSAGSYEQYF
>few|TRBV5-5|NA|TRBJ2-7
TGTGCCAGCAGCCCGACAATTTACTACGAGCAGTACTTC
CASSPTIYYEQYF
>NA|TRBV7-9|TRBD1|TRBJ1-5
TGTGCCAGCAGAATGACAGGGGCAGGTCAGCCCCAGCATTTT
CASRMTGAGQPQHF
>few|TRBV7-3|NA|TRBJ2-5
TGTGCCAGCAGCTTAACAGGGGGGGCCTCCCAAGAGACCCAGTACTTC
CASSLTGGASQETQYF
>NA|TRBV5-6|NA|TRBJ1-1
TGTGCCAGCAGGGTGCAGGGGAGCACTGAAGCTTTCTTT
CASRVQGSTEAFF
>few|TRBV7-9|TRBD2|TRBJ2-1
TGTGCCAGCAGCCCCGCAGCGGGGAAGCCCTCCTACAATGAGCAGTTCTTC
CASSPAAGKPSYNEQFF
>NA|TRBV6-2/TRBV6-3|NA|TRBJ1-1
TGTGCCAGCACCCCGGGTGTTCTCACTGAAGCTTTCTTT
CASTPGVLTEAFF
>NA|TRBV12-3/TRBV12-4|TRBD1|TRBJ2-2
TGTGCCAGCAGTCCTACCGGCAGGGGGATTTACACCGGGGAGCTGTTTTTT
CASSPTGRGIYTGELFF
>NA|TRBV5-1|NA|TRBJ1-2
TGCGCCAGCAGCCTGGATTGGGGTGGAAACTATGGCTACACCTTC
CASSLDWGGNYGYTF
>many|TRBV5-1|NA|TRBJ2-7
TGCGCCAGCAGCGTCCCCTCCGACAGAGCAACCTACGAGCAGTACTTC
CASSVPSDRATYEQYF
>NA|TRBV20-1|NA|TRBJ1-5
TGCAGTGCTAGAGATTTGGCCCAGGTCGGTCAGCCCCAGCATTTT
CSARDLAQVGQPQHF
>NA|TRBV12-3/TRBV12-4|NA|TRBJ2-7
TGTGCCAGCAGTTCTAGAGCCTACGAGCAGTACTTC
CASSSRAYEQYF
>few|TRBV11-1|NA|TRBJ2-7
TGTGCCAGCAGCTTGGGCTGGGGAGAGTTCTACGAGCAGTACTTC
CASSLGWGEFYEQYF
>few|TRBV12-3/TRBV12-4|TRBD2|TRBJ2-1
TGTGCCAGCAGGCCGGGACTAGCGGGGGGCATTTACAATGAGCAGTTCTTC
CASRPGLAGGIYNEQFF
>NA|TRBV5-1|TRBD1|TRBJ2-7
TGCGCCAGCAGCTATACCGGGACAGGGACCTACGAGCAGTACTTC
CASSYTGTGTYEQYF
>few|TRBV14|NA|TRBJ2-1
TGTGCCAGCAGCCAAGGTCAGACCCGCTCCTACAATGAGCAGTTCTTC
CASSQGQTRSYNEQFF
>NA|TRBV9|NA|TRBJ2-7
TGTGCCAGCAGCGTCACAGGGTCCGAGCAGTACTTC
CASSVTGSEQYF
>NA|TRBV20-1|NA|TRBJ1-2
TGCAGTGCTAGAGATCAGGCCCGGGGAAACTATGGCTACACCTTC
CSARDQARGNYGYTF
>NA|TRBV7-6|NA|TRBJ1-1
TGTGCCAGCAGCTTAAACGGCGGCCGGAACACTGAAGCTTTCTTT
CASSLNGGRNTEAFF
>many|TRBV7-2|NA|TRBJ2-3
TGCGCCAGCAGCTTGGCACTAGCCGGCACAGATACGCAGTATTTT
CASSLALAGTDTQYF
>few|TRBV5-1|NA|TRBJ2-1
TGCGCCAGCAGCCCGACCGTCAAGGACAATGAGCAGTTCTTC
CASSPTVKDNEQFF
>NA|TRBV2|TRBD1|TRBJ2-2
TGTGCCAGCGGGGAGGACAGGGGCGCAAACACCGGGGAGCTGTTTTTT
CASGEDRGANTGELFF
>few|TRBV20-1|NA|TRBJ2-7
TGCAGTGCTACCGGGTACGAGCAGTACTTC
CSATGYEQYF
>few|TRBV24-1|NA|TRBJ1-1
TGTGCCACCAGTGACGCCGGGACGTCAGCTTTCTTT
CATSDAGTSAFF
>few|TRBV7-9|NA|TRBJ2-5
TGTGCCAGCAGCTTCAGCTGGGAGGAGACCCAGTACTTC
CASSFSWEETQYF
>few|TRBV27|NA|TRBJ2-1
TGTGCCAGCAGTTGGACAGCTTCCTACAATGAGCAGTTCTTC
CASSWTASYNEQFF
>few|TRBV29-1|TRBD1|TRBJ2-4
TGCAGCGTGGCGACAGGGGCGGCCAAAAACATTCAGTACTTC
CSVATGAAKNIQYF
>NA|TRBV20-1|TRBD2|TRBJ2-1
TGCAGTGCTAGAGATCTAGCGGGGAGCTTGAATGAGCAGTTCTTC
CSARDLAGSLNEQFF
>NA|TRBV5-1|NA|TRBJ1-1
TGCGCCAGCAGCTTGGGATTTGACAGAAGATTGAACACTGAAGCTTTCTTT
CASSLGFDRRLNTEAFF
>NA|TRBV7-2|NA|TRBJ1-2
TGTGCCAGCAGCTCCGTCTCGTATGGCTACACCTTC
CASSSVSYGYTF
>few|TRBV5-1|NA|TRBJ2-3
TGCGCCAGCAGCTTGGAGGCAGCAGTTAGCACAGATACGCAGTATTTT
CASSLEAAVSTDTQYF
>NA|TRBV5-8|NA|TRBJ2-1
TGTGCCAGCAGCCCCCCCCCGAGGGGAAGCTCCTACAATGAGCAGTTCTTC
CASSPPPRGSSYNEQFF
>few|TRBV28|TRBD2|TRBJ2-7
TGTGCCAGCAGTTTAGACCGAACTAGCGGGGGGACGAGCTCCTACGAGCAGTACTTC
CASSLDRTSGGTSSYEQYF
>few|TRBV5-1|TRBD2|TRBJ2-1
TGCGCCAGCAGCTCGGGACTAGCGGGGGGGCCTTCCAATGAGCAGTTCTTC
CASSSGLAGGPSNEQFF
>few|TRBV29-1|TRBD1|TRBJ2-7
TGCAGCGTTCAGGACAGGGGTTACTACGAGCAGTACTTC
CSVQDRGYYEQYF
>NA|TRBV20-1|NA|TRBJ1-1
TGCAGTGTTATCGGGGTGGGCACTGAAGCTTTCTTT
CSVIGVGTEAFF
>NA|TRBV25-1|TRBD2|TRBJ2-3
TGTGCCAGCAGTGAATTCCCCCCAAGACTAGCGGGGACCACAGATACGCAGTATTTT
CASSEFPPRLAGTTDTQYF
>once|TRBV14|NA|TRBJ2-2
TGTGCCAGCAGCCCCTGGGCCTTGAACACCGGGGAGCTGTTTTTT
CASSPWALNTGELFF
>NA|TRBV7-2|TRBD2|TRBJ2-3
TGTGCCAGCAGCCCTCGACTAGCGTGGGGCACAGATACGCAGTATTTT
CASSPRLAWGTDTQYF
>few|TRBV28|TRBD1|TRBJ2-5
TGTGCCAGCAGTCCCCTAGACAGGGGGCGAGAGACCCAGTACTTC
CASSPLDRGRETQYF
>few|TRBV6-1|NA|TRBJ1-6
TGTGCCAGCAGCCGCTCGTTGACAGGAGTAAACTCACCCCTCCACTTT
CASSRSLTGVNSPLHF
>NA|TRBV20-1|NA|TRBJ2-1
TGCAGTGCTAGAGATCAGACGGTTTACAATGAGCAGTTCTTC
CSARDQTVYNEQFF
>few|TRBV6-1|TRBD1|TRBJ1-2
TGTGCCAGCAGTCAAGGGACAGAGCGGGATGGCTACACCTTC
CASSQGTERDGYTF
>NA|TRBV7-2|NA|TRBJ2-2
TGTGCCAGCAGCTTAGGGTCCGGGACGCTGAACACCGGGGAGCTGTTTTTT
CASSLGSGTLNTGELFF
>NA|TRBV4-1|NA|TRBJ2-7
TGCGCCAGCAGCCAAGCGGATACGGATCCCTACGAGCAGTACTTC
CASSQADTDPYEQYF
>few|TRBV4-1|NA|TRBJ2-7
TGCGCCAGCAGCCAAGTTCAGGACAAGCAGTACTTC
CASSQVQDKQYF
>NA|TRBV15|NA|TRBJ1-5
TGTGCCACCAGCAGAGGGGTTAAAGGAATAGGGAATCAGCCCCAGCATTTT
CATSRGVKGIGNQPQHF
>NA|TRBV3-1|NA|TRBJ1-1
TGTGCCAGCAGCCAAGAGAGGGCCACTGAAGCTTTCTTT
CASSQERATEAFF
>NA|TRBV6-2/TRBV6-3|TRBD2|TRBJ2-1
TGTGCCAGCAGTTACGTCGGTAGCGGGGGGGCCAAAAATGAGCAGTTCTTC
CASSYVGSGGAKNEQFF